A single sample is the source of the 9 T cell receptor beta chains below, sequenced in a study of regulatory T cells in long-lasting Graves disease. For TCR beta, libraries came from iRepertoire HTBI primers and Arm-PCR of CDR3 regions. TCRdb re-called the multiplex PCR reads through MiXCR, storing one row per CDR3 protein. The sample holds 600,000 to 650,000 distinct CDR3 sequences, 16% seen once. Documented time point: newly diagnosed GD, antithyroid drugs for less than 3 months. Making the TCR library involved RNA that had been extracted from PBMCs. The same data also went into a second study, on T cells in Graves' hyperthyroidism and ophthalmopathy.

The sequencing used peripheral blood mononuclear cells (PBMCs), collected at new diagnosis, from a patient treated with antithyroid drugs. These receptor sequences come from a woman under 40 with Graves disease.

This clonotype was picked up many times. The chain couples TRBV7-2 to TRBJ1-6; the D is unclear. CDR3 length equals 15 residues. V dropped 6 bases and J dropped 10 bases, with 19 bases sitting between them. Germline V gives CDR1 SGHTA, CDR2 FQGNSA. This chain's CDR3 is CASSLQPGNGSPLHF. The CDR3 DNA is TGTGCCAGCAGTCTACAACCCGGGAATGGGTCACCCCTCCACTTT.

This clonotype has at least ten counts. V is TRBV2 and J is TRBJ1-2; 7 positions agree with TRBD1. With V trimmed by 4 bases and J by 8 bases, 10 bases remained unmatched. Per the germline V gene, CDR1 is SNHLY and CDR2 is FYNNEI. The CDR3 has 14 amino acids. The CDR3 sequence is CASSVTGNPNGYTF. DNA of the CDR3: TGTGCCAGCAGTGTGACAGGGAACCCCAACGGCTACACCTTC. Drawing the rest from reference TRBV2 and TRBJ1-2, the complete variable domain is EPEVTQTPSHQVTQMGQEVILRCVPISNHLYFYWYRQILGQKVEFLVSFYNNEISEKSEIFDDQFSVERPDGSNFTLKIRSTKLEDSAMYFCASSVTGNPNGYTFGSGTRLTVV.

This clonotype has at least ten counts. CDR3 protein: CASKSDSSYEQYF. The CDR3 nucleotides read TGTGCCAGCAAATCAGACAGCTCCTACGAGCAGTACTTC. The V and J genes are TRBV2 and TRBJ2-7, with a tentative D call TRBD1 (5 bases). This CDR3 has 13 residues. The V end lost 7 bases, the J end lost 0 bases, and 10 bases lay between the germline ends. Germline CDR1 and CDR2: SNHLY and FYNNEI.

The chain carries TRBV28 and TRBJ1-3, with D uncertain. Germline CDR1 is MDHEN and CDR2 is SYDVKM. There are 15 residues in the CDR3. With 3 bases removed from V and 0 bases from J, the gap between germline ends came to 9 bases. DNA of the CDR3: TGTGCCAGCAGTTTTCATCCAAGCTCTGGAAACACCATATATTTT. This encodes CASSFHPSSGNTIYF.

The chain combines TRBV7-2 with TRBJ2-5, with TRBD2 identical over 10 bases. CDR3 length: 16 residues. Germline CDR1 SGHTA, CDR2 FQGNSA. Trimming at V came to 5 bases and at J to 2 bases, leaving 8 bases not matched to a gene. Here the CDR3 DNA reads TGTGCCAGCAGCCCAGGGACTAGCGAGACACAAGAGACCCAGTACTTC. Protein sequence: CASSPGTSETQETQYF. Drawing the rest from reference TRBV7-2 and TRBJ2-5, the complete variable domain is GAGVSQSPSNKVTEKGKDVELRCDPISGHTALYWYRQSLGQGLEFLIYFQGNSAPDKSGLPSDRFSAERTGGSVSTLTIQRTQQEDSAVYLCASSPGTSETQETQYFGPGTRLLVL.

This clonotype came up many times. The chain recombines TRBV9 with TRBJ2-5; the D call may be TRBD1 or TRBD2 (5 bases each). CDR1 and CDR2 (germline): SGDLS, YYNGEE. This CDR3 is built from 15 residues. V was pared by 0 bases and J by 4 bases, with 13 bases between. CDR3 region: CASSVALGPGETQYF. The DNA for the CDR3 is TGTGCCAGCAGCGTAGCCCTGGGACCAGGAGAGACCCAGTACTTC.

This clonotype was detected ten times or more. V usage is TRBV28 and J usage is TRBJ2-7; possible D gene TRBD2, 6 bases. The V gene's germline CDR1 is MDHEN and CDR2 SYDVKM. The V and J ends lost 5 bases and 2 bases respectively, with 10 bases between them. The CDR3 contains 13 residues. CDR3 DNA sequence: TGTGCCAGCAGTGGAGGGGTCACCTACGAGCAGTACTTC. Amino acid sequence: CASSGGVTYEQYF.

This clonotype was picked up many times. The chain carries TRBV15 and TRBJ2-2; D is uncertain. Germline CDR1 is LNHNV and CDR2 is YYDKDF (reference sequence). V was clipped by 3 bases and J by 0 bases, with 8 bases between them. CDR3 length equals 15 residues. This chain's CDR3 is CATSSVTANTGELFF. DNA of the CDR3: TGTGCCACCAGCAGTGTCACAGCGAACACCGGGGAGCTGTTTTTT.

In this sample, this clonotype turned up once. The rearrangement links TRBV7-6 to TRBJ1-6, with 11 bases fitting TRBD1. Germline CDR1 reads SGHVS; CDR2 reads FNYEAQ. CDR3 size: 14 residues. The trim removed 1 base at V and 14 bases at J, leaving 4 bases unmatched. The CDR3 protein is CASSLGTGGKSLHF. Written as DNA, the CDR3 is TGTGCCAGCAGCTTAGGGACAGGGGGCAAATCCCTCCACTTT. Supplemented by reference TRBV7-6 and TRBJ1-6, the full variable domain reads GAGVSQSPRYKVTKRGQDVALRCDPISGHVSLYWYRQALGQGPEFLTYFNYEAQQDKSGLPNDRFSAERPEGSISTLTIQRTEQRDSAMYRCASSLGTGGKSLHFGNGTRLTVT.